Listed below are T cell receptor beta chains from one sample, sequenced in a study of Ad26.COV2.S vaccination and SARS-CoV-2 variants. The assay was immunoSEQ multiplex PCR, and TCRdb's table has in-frame clones only and misses some. This sample has about 330,000 clones, with around 90% found just once. The sample in question was peripheral blood, obtained in a trial of Ad26.COV2.S vaccine versus placebo. Receptor source: a person aged 18-60 years who received the Ad26.COV2.S COVID-19 vaccine or a placebo. Each CDR3 is given with its conserved first and last residue. A D gene is named only where the DNA matches it firmly. Only some rows state a clone size, as once, few, many or a class for expanded clones.

>TRBD1|.|TRBV11-2|TRBJ2-2
CASSLAWTGGYGELFF
TGTGCCAGCAGCTTGGCGTGGACAGGGGGCTACGGGGAGCTGTTTTTT
>.|few|TRBV5-1|TRBJ1-2
CASSGGGSGYGYTF
TGCGCCAGCAGCGGTGGTGGCAGCGGCTATGGCTACACCTTC
>.|.|TRBV7-2|TRBJ2-2
CASSFSGSHTGELFF
TGTGCCAGCAGCTTTTCCGGGAGCCACACCGGGGAGCTGTTTTTT
>.|.|TRBV6-5|TRBJ1-6
CASSTGSQNSPLHF
TGTGCCAGCAGTACCGGGAGCCAGAATTCACCCCTCCACTTT
>.|.|TRBV5-1|TRBJ1-2
CASSFPASMRSPNYGYTF
TGCGCCAGCAGCTTTCCCGCCAGCATGAGAAGTCCGAACTATGGCTACACCTTC
>.|.|TRBV13|TRBJ1-1
CASSPGVTEAFF
TGTGCCAGCAGCCCGGGTGTAACTGAAGCTTTCTTT
>.|.|TRBV3-1/TRBV3-2|TRBJ1-2
CASSQAGWYGYTF
TGTGCCAGCAGCCAAGCGGGATGGTATGGCTACACCTTC
>TRBD1|.|TRBV16|TRBJ1-1
CASSQFRVETGGENTEAFF
TGTGCCAGCAGCCAATTTCGGGTGGAGACAGGGGGAGAGAACACTGAAGCTTTCTTT
>TRBD2|.|TRBV6-2/TRBV6-3|TRBJ2-1
CASSYGPGTSPQFF
TGTGCCAGCAGTTACGGACCCGGGACTAGCCCTCAGTTCTTC
>.|.|TRBV24-1|TRBJ2-3
CATSDFTDTQYF
TGTGCCACCAGTGATTTCACAGATACGCAGTATTTT
>TRBD2|.|TRBV27|TRBJ2-3
CASNSGRGADTQYF
TGTGCCAGCAATAGCGGGAGGGGGGCAGATACGCAGTATTTT
>.|.|TRBV11-3|TRBJ1-4
CASSLSRLEGEKLFF
TGTGCCAGCAGCTTATCTCGGCTAGAAGGGGAAAAACTGTTTTTT
>TRBD2|few|TRBV28|TRBJ2-3
CASSFDSGGPIF
TGTGCCAGCAGTTTTGATAGCGGGGGGCCCATATTT
>.|.|TRBV10-3|TRBJ2-7
CAISDAEVFSYEQYF
TGTGCCATCAGTGATGCGGAGGTCTTCTCCTACGAGCAGTACTTC
>.|.|TRBV29-1|TRBJ1-1
CSVGAPNTEAFF
TGCAGCGTTGGGGCTCCGAACACTGAAGCTTTCTTT
>.|.|TRBV6-1|TRBJ1-2
CASSEIDWEVRGYTF
TGTGCCAGCAGTGAAATAGACTGGGAAGTCCGTGGCTACACCTTC